The source of this T cell receptor beta chain is a study of cytomegalovirus exposure and HLA in healthy donors. Study context: The same platform was used for the roughly 130 validation repertoires and the 600 to 700 first-cohort repertoires, a later analysis reported.

Sequencing used immunoSEQ multiplex PCR; TCRdb keeps in-frame clones, though not all of them. The table lists about 140,000 clones, almost 85% of them singletons. About this clone itself: What it binds is not known.

The CDR3 consists of 16 residues. Germline CDR1 is SGDLS and CDR2 is YYNGEE. With 4 bases removed from V and 2 bases from J, the gap between germline ends came to 18 bases. Findings of the study overall: There were around 160 TCR beta chains listed as cytomegalovirus-associated.

This receptor was taken from a man aged 25-45 years in good health and CMV-seropositive. Sequenced input: PBMCs. V usage is TRBV9 and J usage is TRBJ2-5, with a possible D match to TRBD2 (6 bases). The CDR3 spells CASSITTSTAQETQYF. For the CDR3, the DNA is TGTGCCAGCAGCATTACGACTAGTACCGCTCAAGAGACCCAGTACTTC. The whole variable domain, remainder taken from reference TRBV9 and TRBJ2-5, is DSGVTQTPKHLITATGQRVTLRCSPRSGDLSVYWYQQSLDQGLQFLIQYYNGEERAKGNILERFSAQQFPDLHSELNLSSLELGDSALYFCASSITTSTAQETQYFGPGTRLLVL.